This T cell receptor (beta chain) originates from a study of T cells after yellow fever vaccination (dated by TCRdb to 2018 to 2020). Looking at the study overall: Libraries from fractions with low cell numbers were prepared with the SMART-Seq v4 Ultra Low Input RNA kit. To follow T-cell clones before and after both primary and booster YFV17D yellow fever vaccination, bulk TCR alpha and beta repertoires underwent longitudinal sequencing. Two healthy male donors made up the cohort, one aged 18 to 30 years and the other aged 30 to 39 years. Blood was drawn at multiple timepoints before and after primary and secondary immunization, with bulk PBMC replicates and cell subsets isolated.

This specimen's treatment or condition label, interpreted: live attenuated yellow fever vaccine strain. A standard Ficoll-Paque protocol was used to isolate PBMCs from peripheral blood. Epitope-specific CD8 T cells were sorted using a dextramer loaded with the yellow fever NS4B epitope peptide, with anti-CD3 and anti-CD8 staining. RNA was extracted with TriZol from bulk PBMCs, CD4 and CD8 fractions, and dextramer-positive and dextramer-negative fractions. Synthesis of TCR cDNA relied on 5'RACE template switching, a step that introduced a universal primer site along with unique molecular identifiers. Priming for cDNA synthesis came from both the TCR alpha and TCR beta constant segments. Library amplification involved two PCR steps, and the second step added sample barcodes and sequencing adapters. Libraries were sequenced on Illumina HiSeq 2500 (2x100 bp) or NovaSeq (2x150 bp). On the study's bioinformatics: MIGEC handled demultiplexing of reads and collapsing into UMI consensus sequences, while MiXCR performed V(D)J alignment. Clonotypes responding to the vaccine were identified with edgeR on replicate PBMC samples, with the criteria of FDR below 0.01 and a log2 fold change above 5 up to day 15. Each bulk clonotype was labeled CD4 or CD8 based on which sequenced repertoire, CD4 or CD8, contained the clonotype at higher abundance. Clonotypes enriched at least 10-fold in dextramer-positive over dextramer-negative fractions were defined as NS4B-specific, and CD4-biased clonotypes were excluded. TCRdb took the public reads, trimmed them with fastp at Q25, ran MiXCR for clone calling and kept in-frame beta chains. CDR3 protein duplicates are merged, each entry listing the most common genes and DNA. None of the V and J calls come from the authors' own analysis; TCRdb made them. The table for this sample lists about 85,000 distinct CDR3 sequences; 10% to 15% of them were counted only once. Around 25% of the sample goes to the ten largest clones.

V trim: 3 bases; J trim: 8 bases; unmatched bases: 3. CDR1 and CDR2 are read off the germline V gene (reference sequence) as MNHEY and SMNVEV. The CDR3 runs 14 residues from the cysteine to the phenylalanine. Left in the record is the CDR3 DNA by itself, 42 bases read in frame from the first base. The study at large found these results: The secondary T-cell response was weaker than the primary response but faster, peaking on day 5 instead of day 15. A small share of clonotypes occurred in both CD4 and CD8 compartments, likely arising from convergent recombination. The study included only two donors, which limits how far the findings can be generalized. Because abundant contaminating clonotypes from the bulk population could be contained in FACS-sorted repertoires, computational filtering was required. Most clones expanded after primary vaccination were re-detected after the booster (around 96% of CD4 and approximately 88% of CD8), suggesting broad memory maintenance.

Only a few counts were recorded for this clonotype. Nothing much larger sits one base from this clone, and base qualities are not available. The sequence was collected from a man between 18 and 35 years old who received the YFV17D yellow fever vaccine. The receptor chain draws on TRBV27 and TRBJ2-1; TRBD2 fits 11 bases in the junction. The sample in question was CD8+ T cells not binding an NS4B(214-222) dextramer, sorted from PBMCs, obtained 21 days after the first yellow fever vaccination. The cell subset or site label here, explained by the study, means: NS4B epitope dextramer-negative CD8 T cells. The nucleotide sequence is given as TGTGCCAGCAGTTTGCTAGCGGGGGGCGATGAGCAGTTCTTC. Protein translation: CASSLLAGGDEQFF.